The clone carrying this T cell receptor beta chain was picked up many times. Its antigen is still unknown. Germline CDR1 SGHDT, CDR2 YYEEEE. The ends were cut back, 5 bases at V and 2 bases at J, with 4 bases in the middle. CDR3 length equals 12 residues. This specimen comes from a study of CD8 T cells in ankylosing spondylitis. Whole-study findings and limits: A number of the motif variants had already been described in reactive arthritis synovial fluid and blood. The authors reported significant enrichment of disease-linked clones in matched ankylosing spondylitis synovial fluid. Apparently characteristic of ankylosing spondylitis blood was a TCR beta motif (fewer than ten highly homologous variants).

5'-RACE, quantitative and with molecular barcodes, yielded the TCR beta libraries. TCRdb reanalysed the 5' RACE reads using MiXCR and keeps one entry per CDR3 protein. The repertoire holds some 130,000 distinct CDR3 sequences, with about an eighth as singletons. The J gene is TRBJ2-2, the V gene TRBV5-6; no definite D call. The sample consisted of blood, either unsorted or a sorted T cell fraction (not recorded which). This receptor was obtained from a female donor with ankylosing spondylitis or in good health (not recorded which). The CDR3 DNA is TGTGCCAGCAGATTAAACACCGGGGAGCTGTTTTTT. This codes for CASRLNTGELFF.